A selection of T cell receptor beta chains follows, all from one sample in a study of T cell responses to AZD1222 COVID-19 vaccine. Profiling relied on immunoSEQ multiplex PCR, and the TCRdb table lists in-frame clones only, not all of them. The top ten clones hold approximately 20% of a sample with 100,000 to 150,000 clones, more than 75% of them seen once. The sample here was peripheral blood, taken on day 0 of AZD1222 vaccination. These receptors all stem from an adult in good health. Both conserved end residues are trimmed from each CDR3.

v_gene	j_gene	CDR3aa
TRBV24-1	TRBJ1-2	ATSKQRLQNYGYT
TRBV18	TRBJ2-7	ASSPQGRSYEQY
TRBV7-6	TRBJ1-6	ASSRRSSDSPLH
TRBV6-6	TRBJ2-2	ASSRTGDLNTGELF
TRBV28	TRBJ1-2	ASSLQGGYGYT
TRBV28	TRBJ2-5	ASSSQGIGGETQY
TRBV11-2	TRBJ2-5	ASSLVDETQY
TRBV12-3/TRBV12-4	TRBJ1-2	ASSLGEHYGYT
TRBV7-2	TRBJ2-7	ASSLGGQGYEQY
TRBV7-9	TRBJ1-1	ASSFGQTNTEAF
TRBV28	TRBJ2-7	ASRSQGHSYEQY